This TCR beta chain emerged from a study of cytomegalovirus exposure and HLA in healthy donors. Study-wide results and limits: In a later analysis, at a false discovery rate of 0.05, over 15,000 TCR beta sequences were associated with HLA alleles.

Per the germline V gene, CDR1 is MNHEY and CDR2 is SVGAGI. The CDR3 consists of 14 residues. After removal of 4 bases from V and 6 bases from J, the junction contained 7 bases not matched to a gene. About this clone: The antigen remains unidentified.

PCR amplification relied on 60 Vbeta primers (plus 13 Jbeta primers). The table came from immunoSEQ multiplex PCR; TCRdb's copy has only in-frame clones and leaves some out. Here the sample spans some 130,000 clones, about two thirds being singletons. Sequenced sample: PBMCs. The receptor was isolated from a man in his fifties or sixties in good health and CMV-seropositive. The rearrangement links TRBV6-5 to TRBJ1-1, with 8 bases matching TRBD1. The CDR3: CASSSGQGRSEAFF. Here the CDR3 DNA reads TGTGCCAGCAGTTCCGGACAGGGACGGTCTGAAGCTTTCTTT.